These T cell receptor beta chains were read from a single sample in a study of blood T cell repertoires in COVID-19. The assay was immunoSEQ multiplex PCR, and TCRdb's table has in-frame clones only and misses some. The repertoire holds around 200,000 clones, with about 84% as singletons. Material: PBMCs or T cells enriched from blood (not recorded which). The receptors here all came from a man aged 35 to 55 with acute COVID-19. The CDR3 runs from the conserved cysteine through the conserved F or W. The D gene is left open where the match is weak. Clone size, where shown, is once, few, many, or a class for clones that have expanded.

CDR3nt: TGTGCCACTATAACCCCAGGAAGTAGCACAGATACGCAGTATTTT
CDR3aa: CATITPGSSTDTQYF
abundance: -
v_gene: TRBV24-1
len: 15
j_gene: TRBJ2-3
d_gene: -

CDR3nt: TGCGCCAGCAGCTTGACAGGGGAGGACACCATATATTTT
CDR3aa: CASSLTGEDTIYF
abundance: once
v_gene: TRBV5-1
len: 13
j_gene: TRBJ1-3
d_gene: TRBD1

CDR3nt: TGTGCCAGCAGTTCTACTTGGACAGTGGGCAATCAGCCCCAGCATTTT
CDR3aa: CASSSTWTVGNQPQHF
abundance: -
v_gene: TRBV27
len: 16
j_gene: TRBJ1-5
d_gene: -

CDR3nt: TGTGCCAGCAGCCCGTCGACTAGCGGGGCTTCCTACGAGCAGTACTTC
CDR3aa: CASSPSTSGASYEQYF
abundance: -
v_gene: TRBV7-3
len: 16
j_gene: TRBJ2-7
d_gene: TRBD2

CDR3nt: TGTGCCAGCGGTCTGGACAGGGTAAACTATGGCTACACCTTC
CDR3aa: CASGLDRVNYGYTF
abundance: -
v_gene: TRBV5-6
len: 14
j_gene: TRBJ1-2
d_gene: TRBD1

CDR3nt: TGTGCCGGGCGACTAGCGGGAGAGGGGGAGCAGTTCTTC
CDR3aa: CAGRLAGEGEQFF
abundance: few
v_gene: TRBV30
len: 13
j_gene: TRBJ2-1
d_gene: TRBD2

CDR3nt: TGTGCCAGCAGCCAAGATCCCCAGGGCCTCCTCAATCAGCCCCAGCATTTT
CDR3aa: CASSQDPQGLLNQPQHF
abundance: -
v_gene: TRBV4-2
len: 17
j_gene: TRBJ1-5
d_gene: -

CDR3nt: TGTGCCAGCGGACCTAGCGGGAGGATCAACGAGCAGTACTTC
CDR3aa: CASGPSGRINEQYF
abundance: few
v_gene: TRBV27
len: 14
j_gene: TRBJ2-7
d_gene: TRBD2

CDR3nt: TGTGCCAGCAGTTTGTCTAGCGTAAATACACACCACAATGAGCAGTTCTTC
CDR3aa: CASSLSSVNTHHNEQFF
abundance: -
v_gene: TRBV6-2/TRBV6-3
len: 17
j_gene: TRBJ2-1
d_gene: -

CDR3nt: TGTGCCAGCAGCCATAGCGGGAGTCTGACCTACAATGAGCAGTTCTTC
CDR3aa: CASSHSGSLTYNEQFF
abundance: -
v_gene: TRBV14
len: 16
j_gene: TRBJ2-1
d_gene: TRBD2

CDR3nt: TGTGCCAGCAGCCCCCCTTGGACAGGGGGCACAGATACGCAGTATTTT
CDR3aa: CASSPPWTGGTDTQYF
abundance: -
v_gene: TRBV11-2
len: 16
j_gene: TRBJ2-3
d_gene: TRBD1

CDR3nt: TGTGCCAGCTCACCACTACCGGGACTAGTGGGCTCCTACAATGAGCAGTTCTTC
CDR3aa: CASSPLPGLVGSYNEQFF
abundance: -
v_gene: TRBV18
len: 18
j_gene: TRBJ2-1
d_gene: TRBD2

CDR3nt: TGTGCCAGCAGCTTAGCGGACAGAAGTAACTATGGCTACACCTTC
CDR3aa: CASSLADRSNYGYTF
abundance: -
v_gene: TRBV7-9
len: 15
j_gene: TRBJ1-2
d_gene: -

CDR3nt: TGCGCCAGCAGCTTGGGGGTCACAGACGTATATGGCTACACCTTC
CDR3aa: CASSLGVTDVYGYTF
abundance: -
v_gene: TRBV5-1
len: 15
j_gene: TRBJ1-2
d_gene: -

CDR3nt: TGCAGTGCAATCGCGCGGGAGACCCAGTACTTC
CDR3aa: CSAIARETQYF
abundance: -
v_gene: TRBV20-1
len: 11
j_gene: TRBJ2-5
d_gene: -

CDR3nt: TGTGCCAGCAGTTCGTCGGGGGGTCGAAGCAATCAGCCCCAGCATTTT
CDR3aa: CASSSSGGRSNQPQHF
abundance: -
v_gene: TRBV28
len: 16
j_gene: TRBJ1-5
d_gene: -

CDR3nt: TGTGCCAGCAGTCCTAGACCCCGTGCAGGGTTTGCCGAGCAGTACTTC
CDR3aa: CASSPRPRAGFAEQYF
abundance: -
v_gene: TRBV28
len: 16
j_gene: TRBJ2-7
d_gene: -

CDR3nt: TGCGCCAGCAGCTCGGGACTAGTGATTCAAGAGACCCAGTACTTC
CDR3aa: CASSSGLVIQETQYF
abundance: -
v_gene: TRBV5-1
len: 15
j_gene: TRBJ2-5
d_gene: TRBD2

CDR3nt: TGTGCCAGCAGCCCCTCTAGCGGGGGAGCCAAAAACATTCAGTACTTC
CDR3aa: CASSPSSGGAKNIQYF
abundance: -
v_gene: TRBV3-1/TRBV3-2
len: 16
j_gene: TRBJ2-4
d_gene: TRBD2

CDR3nt: TGTGCCAGCAGTTTCACACTAAGGGGTGGTGAGCAGTTCTTC
CDR3aa: CASSFTLRGGEQFF
abundance: -
v_gene: TRBV28
len: 14
j_gene: TRBJ2-1
d_gene: -

CDR3nt: TGTGCCAGCAGTTTTGAGATGGGGAGAAGCTCCTACAATGAGCAGTTCTTC
CDR3aa: CASSFEMGRSSYNEQFF
abundance: -
v_gene: TRBV27
len: 17
j_gene: TRBJ2-1
d_gene: -

CDR3nt: TGTGCCAGCAGTCGCCGAAGCGGGAGGGGAGATACGCAGTATTTT
CDR3aa: CASSRRSGRGDTQYF
abundance: -
v_gene: TRBV28
len: 15
j_gene: TRBJ2-3
d_gene: TRBD2

CDR3nt: TGTGCCAGAAGCGTTCCCGCAGGGGGGAGGCTGGAAGCAGATACGCAGTATTTT
CDR3aa: CARSVPAGGRLEADTQYF
abundance: few
v_gene: TRBV5-3
len: 18
j_gene: TRBJ2-3
d_gene: -

CDR3nt: TGTGCCTGGAGTGGGGGAGGCGGGCTGTTTTTT
CDR3aa: CAWSGGGGLFF
abundance: -
v_gene: TRBV30
len: 11
j_gene: TRBJ2-2
d_gene: -

CDR3nt: TGTGCCAGCAGTCCCAATCTAGGCCCGGGACAGTGGGATGAGCAGTTCTTC
CDR3aa: CASSPNLGPGQWDEQFF
abundance: once
v_gene: TRBV27
len: 17
j_gene: TRBJ2-1
d_gene: TRBD1

CDR3nt: TGTGCCACCAGCAGCCGGGACAGGCTTTACAATGAGCAGTTCTTC
CDR3aa: CATSSRDRLYNEQFF
abundance: -
v_gene: TRBV15
len: 15
j_gene: TRBJ2-1
d_gene: TRBD1

CDR3nt: TGTGCCAGCAGTGAATTCGCGCTAGAGCATCAAGAGACCCAGTACTTC
CDR3aa: CASSEFALEHQETQYF
abundance: -
v_gene: TRBV25-1
len: 16
j_gene: TRBJ2-5
d_gene: -

CDR3nt: TGTGCCAGCAGCCCCTCGACAACCGGTGGCTACACCTTC
CDR3aa: CASSPSTTGGYTF
abundance: -
v_gene: TRBV7-3
len: 13
j_gene: TRBJ1-2
d_gene: -

CDR3nt: TGTGCCTGGAGTAATAAGGGACTAGCGGGGGGGGAGCTGTTTTTT
CDR3aa: CAWSNKGLAGGELFF
abundance: few
v_gene: TRBV30
len: 15
j_gene: TRBJ2-2
d_gene: TRBD2

CDR3nt: TGCGCCAGCAAAGGATTAGGGGACACGAACACTGAAGCTTTCTTT
CDR3aa: CASKGLGDTNTEAFF
abundance: few
v_gene: TRBV4-1
len: 15
j_gene: TRBJ1-1
d_gene: -

CDR3nt: TGTGCCAGCAGCTGGACAGCCTCCTACGAGCAGTACTTC
CDR3aa: CASSWTASYEQYF
abundance: -
v_gene: TRBV5-8
len: 13
j_gene: TRBJ2-7
d_gene: -

CDR3nt: TGCAGTGCTGCCAGAAACTACGAGCAGTACTTC
CDR3aa: CSAARNYEQYF
abundance: -
v_gene: TRBV20-1
len: 11
j_gene: TRBJ2-7
d_gene: -

CDR3nt: TGTGCCAGCAGCGGCGGGACTAGCCTCTCCAATGAGCAGTTCTTC
CDR3aa: CASSGGTSLSNEQFF
abundance: -
v_gene: TRBV9
len: 15
j_gene: TRBJ2-1
d_gene: TRBD2

CDR3nt: TGCGCCAGCAGCTTGAGGATCGGACTGGACTACGAGCAGTACTTC
CDR3aa: CASSLRIGLDYEQYF
abundance: -
v_gene: TRBV5-1
len: 15
j_gene: TRBJ2-7
d_gene: -

CDR3nt: TGTGCCAGCAGCCACCAGGGAGGCACCGGGGAGCTGTTTTTT
CDR3aa: CASSHQGGTGELFF
abundance: -
v_gene: TRBV3-1/TRBV3-2
len: 14
j_gene: TRBJ2-2
d_gene: -

CDR3nt: TGCGCCTCCGCCCGAAGGCGGGAAGTAGTTGGCTCTGGGGCCAACGTCCTGACTTTC
CDR3aa: CASARRREVVGSGANVLTF
abundance: once
v_gene: TRBV4-1
len: 19
j_gene: TRBJ2-6
d_gene: -

CDR3nt: TGTGCCAGCAGCCTGACCCCCCCGGGTGGTGAGACTGGCTACACCTTC
CDR3aa: CASSLTPPGGETGYTF
abundance: -
v_gene: TRBV28
len: 16
j_gene: TRBJ1-2
d_gene: -